What follows is one T cell receptor (beta chain) and its context. The target antigen is unknown. Per the germline V gene, CDR1 is GTSNPN and CDR2 is SVGIG (reference sequence). V lost 0 bases to trimming and J lost 8 bases, with 8 bases between them. This CDR3 spans 13 amino acids. The sample originates from a study of OX40 agonist ivuxolimab in advanced cancers. Across the whole study: All patients had ivuxolimab intravenously every 2 weeks at 0.01 to 10 mg/kg. Participants could have had prior anti-PD-1, anti-PD-L1 or anti-CTLA-4 therapy, and approximately 40% had some. General observations from the study: At 0.1 to 3.0 mg/kg and by week 6, CD4+ and CD8+ T cells in the blood had expanded clonally.

Peripheral blood came from all dose cohorts at three timepoints. The method was immunoSEQ multiplex PCR; TCRdb's version includes in-frame clones alone and lacks a portion of them. This sample has around 69,000 clones, with around 87% found just once. This chain links TRBV30 with TRBJ1-6, with unresolved D. This TCR was recovered from an adult with an advanced solid tumor such as melanoma, head and neck, liver or kidney cancer. Here the sequenced sample was CD4+ or CD8+ T cells sorted from blood, taken in a trial of the OX40 agonist ivuxolimab. DNA for the CDR3: TGTGCCTGGAGTGTACGGAGCGATTCACCCCTCCACTTT. Translated, it gives CAWSVRSDSPLHF.